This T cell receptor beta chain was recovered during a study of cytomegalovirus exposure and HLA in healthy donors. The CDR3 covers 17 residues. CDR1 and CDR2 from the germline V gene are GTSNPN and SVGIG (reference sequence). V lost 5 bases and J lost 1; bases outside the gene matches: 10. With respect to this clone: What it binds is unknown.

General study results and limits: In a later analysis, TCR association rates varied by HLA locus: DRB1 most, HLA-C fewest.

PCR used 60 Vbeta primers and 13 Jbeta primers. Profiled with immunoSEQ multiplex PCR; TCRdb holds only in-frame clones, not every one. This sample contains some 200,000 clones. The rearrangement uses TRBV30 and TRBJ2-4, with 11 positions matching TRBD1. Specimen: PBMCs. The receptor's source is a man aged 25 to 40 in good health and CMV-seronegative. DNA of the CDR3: TGTGCCTGGGAGGACAGGGGGCCGTTAATGGCCAAAAACATTCAGTACTTC. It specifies CAWEDRGPLMAKNIQYF.